A single sample is the source of the 2 T cell receptor beta chains below, sequenced in a study of blood T cells in healthy people across ages. Then a second PCR, running about 6 to 11 cycles, was carried out with a sample-barcoded 5' primer and a J-beta primer mix. TCRdb processed the 5' RACE reads anew with MiXCR; each CDR3 protein has one entry. The table lists 1 million or so distinct CDR3 sequences, roughly 24% of them singletons. These data also featured in a second study, about T cells of mothers and their children.

The sequencing sample was made of blood. These receptors came from a girl aged 2-10 years in good health.

The chain couples TRBV12-3 or TRBV12-4 to TRBJ2-1; 10 bases align to TRBD2. With 5 bases clipped from V and 5 bases from J, the junction kept 9 bases outside the gene matches. This CDR3 is 16 amino acids long. In nucleotides, the CDR3 is TGTGCCAGCAGTCCGCCGGGACTAGCGATTAACAATGAGCAGTTCTTC. It translates to CASSPPGLAINNEQFF.

As concerns this clonotype: Relative to the germline gene, one junction end is altered; a read error may explain this. The chain joins TRBV28 to TRBJ2-6; D unclear. The CDR3 sequence is 18 residues long. Germline V lookup: CDR1 MDHEN, CDR2 SYDVKM. CDR3 protein: CASSLFGPLLLGANVLTF. CDR3 coding DNA: TGCGCCAGCAGTCTTTTTGGCCCCCTTCTTCTAGGGGCCAACGTCCTGACTTTC.